Below, 7 T cell receptor delta chains from the same sample are listed, as sequenced in a study of γδ T cells in repeated Plasmodium falciparum infection. Vgamma9/Vdelta2+ and Vdelta2-negative gammadelta T cells were flow-sorted from PBMC for bulk sequencing. TCRdb reprocessed the multiplex PCR reads through CATT. The sample has over 90,000 delta-chain clones, roughly 0.9% seen once. The sequencing input was gamma-delta T cells from blood. These receptors originate from a pool of human donors (malaria-infected and uninfected, not separated).

This clone was picked up a small number of times. TCRdb records a much larger clone's protein for this DNA, with a difference at residue 11 that likely arises from a read error; the protein given is the translation of the DNA. V gene TRDV1 combines with J gene TRDJ1; D not resolved. TCRdb records no J gene; here it was assigned by comparing the DNA to germline. CDR3 length: 18 residues. Trimming removed 1 base at V and 0 bases at J, with 18 bases between. From germline, CDR1 is TSWWSYY and CDR2 QGS. The CDR3 nucleotides are TGTGCTCTTGGGGAACGAGGAAGGCGAGCGTTTTACACCGATAAACTCATCTTT. Translated, it gives CALGERGRRAFYTDKLIF.

To note about this clone: The protein given by TCRdb reflects a much larger clone and differs at residue 10 from this DNA's translation, likely from a read error; the protein shown is the DNA's translation. The chain is built from TRDV2 and TRDJ1, with D perhaps assigned TRDD1 or TRDD3 (5 bases each). The J gene comes from matching the DNA to germline here; TCRdb lacks it. The CDR3 contains 19 residues. V lost 2 bases to trimming and J lost 1 base, with 25 bases between them. Looked up from germline, CDR1 is GEAIGNYY and CDR2 is EKD. The CDR3, as DNA: TGTGCCTGTGACATTCGGAGGACTCCCGCGAAATGGGGCACCGATAAACTCATCTTT. Residues: CACDIRRTPAKWGTDKLIF.

This clone was seen more than once but under ten times. This likely reflects a read error, since a far larger clone is one base away. This specimen includes other DNA sequences encoding the same CDR3. TRDV1 is the V gene, and the J gene was not called; the table calls TRDD3, which could not be checked here. Germline loops: CDR1 TSWWSYY, CDR2 QGS. CDR3 length equals 19 residues. The CDR3 loop is CALGDAYEYWGPLTDKLIF. The CDR3 DNA is TGTGCTCTTGGGGACGCCTACGAATACTGGGGGCCGCTCACCGATAAGCTCATCTTT.

This clone was seen a handful of times. The amino acid sequence in TCRdb belongs to a much larger clone and departs from this DNA's translation at residue 23, likely a sequencing read error; the sequence shown is translated from the DNA. V usage is TRDV1 and J usage is TRDJ1; TRDD3 agrees at 12 bases. TCRdb records no J gene; here it was assigned by comparing the DNA to germline. In germline, CDR1 is TSWWSYY, CDR2 QGS. The CDR3 length is 27 residues. The CDR3 nucleotides are TGTGCTCTTGGGGAACTTGTAAGAGGGGTGTATACGAAACGTACTGGGGGATACTTAAGGCACACCGGTAAACTCATCTTT. This gives the protein CALGELVRGVYTKRTGGYLRHTGKLIF.

This clone appeared a few times. A single base is all that separates this from a far larger clone, so a read error is likely. Other DNA sequences in this specimen translate into the identical CDR3. A V gene of TRDV1 was called, but no J gene was assigned; the table's D call of TRDD3 was not tested on the DNA. The germline V gene encodes CDR1 TSWWSYY and CDR2 QGS. The length of the CDR3 is 18 residues. The CDR3 nucleotides read TGTGCTCTTGGGGACTCCTATTCCCCCACTGGCTACACCGATAAGCTCATCTTT. Residues: CALGDSYSPTGYTDKLIF.

This clone has a handful of counts. This probably arose from a read error, given a far larger clone one base away. The identical CDR3 is also encoded by other nucleotide sequences in the sample. The chain recombines TRDV2 with TRDJ1; possibly TRDD3 for D (6 bases). As TCRdb names no J gene, one was assigned here on the basis of a DNA match to germline. The germline V and J ends were trimmed by 1 base and 0 bases, with 32 bases remaining between them. The CDR3 extends over 22 amino acids. Germline values: CDR1 GEAIGNYY, CDR2 EKD. The CDR3 loop reads CACDTLRDGGTNTGDYTDKLIF. The DNA for the CDR3 is TGTGCCTGTGACACGTTAAGGGATGGGGGGACCAATACAGGGGACTACACCGATAAACTCATCTTT.

This clone came up a few times. TCRdb's entry gives the protein of a much larger clone, which mismatches this DNA's translation at residue 16, likely from a read error; the protein reported here is translated from the DNA. The chain joins TRDV1 to TRDJ1, with 11 bases that match TRDD3. Because TCRdb records no J gene, it was assigned here through a match of the DNA to germline. Germline CDR1 is TSWWSYY and CDR2 is QGS. The CDR3 is 22 residues long. V shed 6 bases, J shed 3 bases, and the junction held 27 bases outside the gene matches. CDR3 in amino acids: CALGDFPSVRGILGDIPDKLIF. The CDR3 DNA sequence: TGTGCTCTTGGAGATTTCCCTTCTGTGAGGGGGATACTGGGGGATATACCCGATAAACTCATCTTT.